This T cell receptor beta chain was sequenced in a study of blood T cell repertoires in COVID-19. Study in general: Specimens from acute and convalescent COVID-19 originated in the United States, Italy and Spain. In each case, the material was cDNA or gDNA derived from T cells, B-cell-depleted T cells, or PBMCs.

In the original processing: Amplification from reference gene primers served as the basis for estimated nucleated cell counts. Sequencing used immunoSEQ multiplex PCR; TCRdb keeps in-frame clones, though not all of them. The V and J calls and clone size were taken over from that table, and D and trimming were inferred from the DNA. The repertoire has 50,000 to 65,000 clones, 86% of them found once; the top ten carry over 1%. The TCR comes from a man in his 60s with acute or convalescent COVID-19. Sequencing was performed on peripheral blood.

The CDR3 is CASSQSTGRQYNEQFF. The CDR3 DNA is TGCGCCAGCAGCCAATCGACAGGGAGGCAATACAATGAGCAGTTCTTC. This sequence joins TRBV4-3 and TRBJ2-1; tentative D call: TRBD1 (7 bases). Trimming took 2 bases from V and 4 from J, leaving 15 bases between them. The CDR3 has 16 amino acids. The V gene's germline CDR1 is LGHNA and CDR2 YSLEER.